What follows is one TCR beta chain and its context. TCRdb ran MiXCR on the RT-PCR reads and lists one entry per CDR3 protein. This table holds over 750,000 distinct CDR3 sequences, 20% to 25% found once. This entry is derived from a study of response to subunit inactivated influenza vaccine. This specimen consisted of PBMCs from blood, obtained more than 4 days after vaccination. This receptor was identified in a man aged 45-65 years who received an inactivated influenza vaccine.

CDR3 sequence reads: CASSFGSTGSNTQYF. The DNA for the CDR3 is TGTGCCAGCAGCTTCGGTTCGACAGGGTCAAATACGCAGTATTTT. The rearrangement links TRBV7-2 to TRBJ2-3; 7 nucleotides line up with TRBD1. In germline, CDR1 is SGHTA, CDR2 FQGNSA. This CDR3 is built from 15 residues. V trimming: 3 bases; J trimming: 7 bases; junction bases outside the gene matches: 10.